The next 2 T cell receptor beta chains were all read from a single sample in a study of OX40 agonist ivuxolimab in advanced cancers. Profiling relied on immunoSEQ multiplex PCR, and the TCRdb table lists in-frame clones only, not all of them. The sample consists of more than 45,000 clones, about 86% of them appearing once. This specimen consisted of CD4+ or CD8+ T cells sorted from blood, obtained in a trial of the OX40 agonist ivuxolimab. These receptor sequences come from an adult with an advanced solid tumor such as melanoma, head and neck, liver or kidney cancer.

The rearrangement uses TRBV7-6 and TRBJ2-5; D tentatively fits TRBD1 or TRBD2 (6 bases each). CDR1 is SGHVS and CDR2 is FNYEAQ in the germline V gene. CDR3 length: 14 amino acids. Trimming removed 2 bases from V and 5 bases from J, with 12 bases in between. The CDR3 loop reads CASSLSRGRETQYF. CDR3 sequence (DNA): TGTGCCAGCAGCTTATCGAGGGGGAGGGAGACCCAGTACTTC.

This clone was seen only once. The rearrangement joins TRBV10-3 to TRBJ2-3; TRBD1 agrees at 9 bases. The CDR3 spans 15 residues. The V gene end was trimmed by 5 bases and the J gene end by 8 bases; junction bases not matched to a gene: 11. Per the germline V gene, CDR1 is ENHRY and CDR2 is SYGVKD. The CDR3 protein is CAISPDLSQGATQYF. DNA for the CDR3: TGTGCCATCAGTCCTGATCTCTCACAGGGGGCTACGCAGTATTTT.